This TCR beta chain emerged from a study of control samples from healthy donors and cancer patients. Here immunoSEQ multiplex PCR was the method, and the copy in TCRdb shows in-frame clones only, minus some. The sample holds 130,000 or so clones, 94% seen once. Specimen: blood. The receptor comes from a man between 35 and 55 years old in good health.

The CDR3 DNA is TGCAGCGTTGTCACAGGGGCCGGCACTGAAGCTTTCTTT. Protein sequence: CSVVTGAGTEAFF. J is TRBJ1-1 and V is TRBV29-1; 7 positions match TRBD1. V lost 4 bases and J lost 4; bases outside the gene matches: 6. Germline V gene data show CDR1 as SQVTM and CDR2 as ANQGSEA. The CDR3 runs to 13 residues.